This T cell receptor (beta chain) was documented in a study of identical twins. This clonotype has a count of ten or more. Its antigen is unknown. TCRdb reprocessed the 5' RACE reads via MiXCR and lists one record per CDR3 protein. The profile covers about 280,000 distinct CDR3 sequences, with 8% to 9% appearing a single time and 2.1% taken by the ten largest. Trimming took 0 bases from V and 1 from J, leaving 7 bases between them. This CDR3 has 14 amino acids. Per the germline V gene, CDR1 is SGDLS and CDR2 is YYNGEE. Points from the study as a whole: There were fewer insertions in abundant cord blood beta clonotypes, but memory repertoires showed no such pattern.

A further study also used this sample, focusing on yellow fever vaccine responses in identical twins. Turning to that study: Vaccine T cell responses of twins reportedly seemed partly convergent and partly personalized.

This sequence originates from a young woman in good health. Material: memory (CD45RO+) T cells sorted from blood. The chain employs TRBV9 and TRBJ1-1; D is uncertain. The CDR3 sequence is CASSVEAGNTEAFF. For the CDR3, the DNA is TGTGCCAGCAGCGTAGAGGCAGGGAACACTGAAGCTTTCTTT.